One and the same sample provided the 14 T cell receptor beta chains below, sequenced in a study of T cells in Graves' hyperthyroidism and ophthalmopathy. TCR beta CDR3 region amplification was performed from RNA transcripts. With the HTBI primer set, the TCR CDR3 went through a first round of RT-PCR. A single record per CDR3 protein comes from TCRdb applying MiXCR to the multiplex PCR reads. The sample includes under 300,000 distinct CDR3 sequences, roughly 15% of them seen just once. Sequencing was done on a sample of blood. All receptors derive from a woman aged 45 to 65 with Graves' hyperthyroidism that later progressed to Graves' ophthalmopathy.

This clonotype was recorded many times. This rearrangement joins TRBV10-3 to TRBJ2-5, with 14 bases aligning to TRBD2. With V trimmed by 0 bases and J by 3 bases, 9 bases remained unmatched. The CDR3 runs 19 residues. Germline V gene lookup returns CDR1 ENHRY and CDR2 SYGVKD. The CDR3 is CAISESGLAGGPLKETQYF. As DNA, the CDR3 is TGTGCCATCAGTGAGTCCGGACTAGCGGGAGGTCCACTAAAAGAGACCCAGTACTTC.

The sample holds a few counts of this clonotype. The V gene is TRBV20-1, the J gene TRBJ1-2; 7 positions match TRBD1. Germline V gene data show CDR1 as DFQATT and CDR2 as SNEGSKA (reference sequence). V was pared by 1 base and J by 5 bases, with 4 bases of the junction left unmatched. The CDR3 is made up of 13 amino acids. DNA of the CDR3: TGCAGTGCTAGAGGTCAGACAGGGTATGGCTACACCTTC. Encoded protein: CSARGQTGYGYTF.

The rearrangement joins TRBV3-1 to TRBJ1-6, with a weak D call TRBD1 (5 bases). Germline CDR1 LGHDT, CDR2 YNNKEL (reference sequence). The V end lost 4 bases, the J end lost 10 bases, and 14 bases lay between the germline ends. The CDR3 is 14 amino acids. As DNA, the CDR3 is TGTGCCAGCAGCCTTTTGGGGGTCGGGTCACCCCTCCACTTT. Translated, it gives CASSLLGVGSPLHF.

This clonotype has at least ten counts. V and J are TRBV2 and TRBJ2-3; 7 bases are shared with TRBD1. With V trimmed by 6 bases and J by 4 bases, 4 bases remained unmatched. Germline V gene lookup returns CDR1 SNHLY and CDR2 FYNNEI. CDR3 length: 13 residues. The CDR3 reads CASSRQGPDTQYF. The CDR3 coding sequence is TGTGCCAGCAGCAGACAGGGTCCAGATACGCAGTATTTT.

Concerning this clonotype: At one end, the junction sequence differs from germline, possibly due to a read error. The chain uses TRBV6-1 and TRBJ2-2; TRBD1 matches at 8 bases. The germline CDR1 and CDR2 sequences are MNHNS and SASEGT. This CDR3 comprises 14 residues. Here the CDR3 reads CATQTGGWGGELSF. CDR3 sequence (DNA): TGTGCCACTCAAACAGGGGGATGGGGCGGGGAGCTGTCTTTT.

This clonotype was detected many times. This chain links TRBV7-2 with TRBJ2-3; tentative D call: TRBD2 (6 bases). The CDR3 extends over 15 amino acids. The germline CDR1 and CDR2 sequences are SGHTA and FQGNSA. V dropped 1 base and J dropped 0 bases, with 8 bases sitting between them. The CDR3 region is CASSLGSGSTDTQYF. CDR3 DNA: TGTGCCAGCAGCTTAGGCAGCGGGAGCACAGATACGCAGTATTTT.

A few counts support this clonotype. The rearrangement uses TRBV7-3 and TRBJ2-1; D ambiguous. Germline loops: CDR1 SGHTA, CDR2 FQGTGA. The CDR3 runs 14 residues. The V end lost 3 bases, the J end lost 6 bases, and 12 bases lay between the germline ends. The CDR3 loop reads CASSFPGRPNEQFF. Written as DNA, the CDR3 is TGTGCCAGCAGCTTTCCCGGAAGGCCCAATGAGCAGTTCTTC.

This clonotype was recorded many times. The chain has TRBV7-2 and TRBJ2-6; TRBD2 matches at 7 bases. The germline V gene encodes CDR1 SGHTA and CDR2 FQGNSA. The CDR3 spans 15 residues. V lost 10 bases, J lost 0 bases, and 6 bases stayed unmatched. The CDR3 is CATRREASGANVLTF. DNA of the CDR3: TGTGCCACGCGACGGGAGGCCTCTGGGGCCAACGTCCTGACTTTC.

CDR3 nucleotide sequence: TGCGCCAGCAGACCGGACATTTCGGTAGGGAATGAGCAGTTCTTC. Amino acid sequence: CASRPDISVGNEQFF. The V and J genes are TRBV5-1 and TRBJ2-1; D is possibly TRBD1 (5 bases). V dropped 5 bases and J dropped 7 bases, with 19 bases sitting between them. CDR1 and CDR2 (germline): SGHRS, YFSETQ. This CDR3 has 15 residues.

Many counts were recorded for this clonotype. This CDR3 is CASSLWVSGVQPQHF. For the CDR3, the DNA is TGTGCCAGCAGCTTGTGGGTGAGCGGGGTTCAGCCCCAGCATTTT. The rearrangement links TRBV5-6 to TRBJ1-5; D is unclear. Trimming pared 1 base from V and 6 bases from J, leaving 14 bases between. Germline values: CDR1 SGHDT, CDR2 YYEEEE. The CDR3 runs 15 residues.

To note about this clonotype: A single base separates this from a much larger clone, so it may be a read error. The chain is built from TRBV28 and TRBJ1-1; D call uncertain. V lost 6 bases to trimming and J lost 11 bases, with 16 bases between them. The germline CDR1 and CDR2 sequences are MDHEN and SYDVKM. The CDR3 extends over 12 amino acids. In DNA, the CDR3 is TGTGCCAGCAGGGACCCCATGTACCCCGCTTTCTTT. Protein: CASRDPMYPAFF.

This clonotype was seen many times. The genes are TRBV6-1 and TRBJ1-4; D unclear. Trimming took 5 bases from V and 7 from J, leaving 14 bases between them. Germline loops: CDR1 MNHNS, CDR2 SASEGT. This CDR3 is 14 amino acids long. This chain's CDR3 is CASSIGGRGEKLFF. CDR3 bases: TGTGCCAGCAGTATCGGAGGTAGAGGTGAAAAACTGTTTTTT.

This clonotype was seen ten or more times. The chain recombines TRBV18 with TRBJ2-2; D is ambiguous. Germline values: CDR1 KGHSH, CDR2 LQKENI. The CDR3 totals 14 residues. Trimming took 4 bases from V and 2 from J, leaving 8 bases between them. The CDR3 DNA follows: TGTGCCAGCTCACAGTACAGTAACACCGGGGAGCTGTTTTTT. Protein: CASSQYSNTGELFF.

This clonotype was detected many times. The rearrangement uses TRBV6-2 or TRBV6-3 and TRBJ1-1; D remains ambiguous. The CDR3 runs to 13 residues. Germline V gene data show CDR1 as MNHEY and CDR2 as SVGEGT. Between the trimmed V and J ends, which lost 2 bases and 1 base, there was a span of 5 bases. CDR3 residues: CASSYAENTEAFF. The CDR3 DNA follows: TGTGCCAGCAGTTACGCGGAGAACACTGAAGCTTTCTTT.